This T cell receptor (beta chain) was profiled in a study of post-analysis software for immune sequencing data. Unmatched junction bases numbered 12, after V lost 11 bases and J lost 0 bases. CDR1 is MDHEN, CDR2 SYDVKM, per germline. CDR3 length: 18 residues. On this clonotype itself: The target antigen is unknown.

Whole-study results and caveats: Relative to controls, patients had several TRBV segments at higher frequency, with TRBV5-6, TRBV5-1 and TRBV20-1 among these.

TCR beta cDNA libraries included unique molecular identifiers. TCRdb analysed the PCR reads with MiXCR anew, one entry per CDR3 protein. The sample has about 460,000 distinct CDR3 sequences; approximately 45% are singletons. The clonotype comes from a girl aged 10 to 17 with multiple sclerosis. This chain connects TRBV28 to TRBJ2-3; TRBD2 agrees at 15 bases. Sequences were obtained from blood. This CDR3 is CACGLAGGMGLSTDTQYF. The CDR3 coding sequence is TGTGCCTGCGGACTAGCGGGAGGGATGGGGCTTAGCACAGATACGCAGTATTTT. The full variable domain, its missing parts supplied by reference TRBV28 and TRBJ2-3, is DVKVTQSSRYLVKRTGEKVFLECVQDMDHENMFWYRQDPGLGLRLIYFSYDVKMKEKGDIPEGYSVSREKKERFSLILESASTNQTSMYLCACGLAGGMGLSTDTQYFGPGTRLTVL.